A single sample is the source of the 25 T cell receptor beta chains below, sequenced in a study of blood T cell repertoires in COVID-19. TCRdb's copy holds only in-frame clones and misses some; the assay was immunoSEQ multiplex PCR. The table shows approximately 240,000 clones, with roughly 82% occurring only once. Sequenced sample: peripheral blood. The source of these receptors is a woman of 80 years or more with active or convalescent COVID-19.

The V call is TRBV19, the J call TRBJ1-1; 7 bases fit TRBD1. CDR1 is LNHDA, CDR2 SQIVND, per germline (reference sequence). The length of the CDR3 is 14 residues. V was clipped by 5 bases and J by 5 bases; unmatched bases: 8. The CDR3 region has the DNA TGTGCCAGTAGTTGGGGATCGACAGGGACTGAAGCTTTCTTT. The encoded protein is CASSWGSTGTEAFF.

The CDR3 DNA is TGTGCCAGCAGTGAATCGGGACTAGCGGGGACCGGGGAGCTGTTTTTT. Translation gives CASSESGLAGTGELFF. J is TRBJ2-2 and V is TRBV2; 13 positions agree with TRBD2. V shed 2 bases and J 5 bases; nucleotides not matched to a gene: 2. This CDR3 has 16 residues. CDR1 and CDR2 (germline): SNHLY, FYNNEI.

The chain links TRBV5-6 to TRBJ2-3, with 11 positions matching TRBD1. The CDR3 extends over 16 amino acids. With 4 bases clipped from V and 6 bases from J, the junction kept 10 bases outside the gene matches. Germline V gene data show CDR1 as SGHDT and CDR2 as YYEEEE. The CDR3 DNA reads as TGTGCCAGCAGCCCTTCCGGACAGGGGGCATTGGATACGCAGTATTTT. Translating it yields CASSPSGQGALDTQYF.

J is TRBJ2-7 and V is TRBV15, with 10 bases identical to TRBD1. The germline V gene encodes CDR1 LNHNV and CDR2 YYDKDF (reference sequence). After removal of 1 base from V and 5 bases from J, the junction contained 8 bases not matched to a gene. This CDR3 is built from 16 residues. CDR3 loop: CATSRGLRDRGDEQYF. CDR3 in DNA: TGTGCCACCAGCAGAGGCTTGCGGGACAGGGGTGACGAGCAGTACTTC.

The V call is TRBV11-3, the J call TRBJ1-2; D remains ambiguous. Germline CDR1 reads SGHNT; CDR2 reads YENEEA. Trimming shortened V by 5 bases and J by 2 bases, and 12 bases separated the two germline ends. The CDR3 covers 14 residues. The CDR3 is CASSMQTENYGYTF. In DNA form, the CDR3 reads TGTGCCAGCAGCATGCAGACGGAGAACTATGGCTACACCTTC.

The rearrangement uses TRBV5-4 and TRBJ2-2; D is ambiguous. The CDR3 totals 13 residues. CDR1 is SGHNT and CDR2 is YYREEE in the germline V gene (reference sequence). V lost 0 bases and J lost 6, with 6 bases in between. Here the CDR3 DNA reads TGTGCCAGCAGCTTGGTATCAGCCGGGGAGCTGTTTTTT. This sequence encodes CASSLVSAGELFF. Drawing the rest from reference TRBV5-4 and TRBJ2-2, the complete variable domain is ETGVTQSPTHLIKTRGQQVTLRCSSQSGHNTVSWYQQALGQGPQFIFQYYREEENGRGNFPPRFSGLQFPNYSSELNVNALELDDSALYLCASSLVSAGELFFGEGSRLTVL.

The chain carries TRBV6-8 and TRBJ1-1; D gene ambiguous. CDR3 length: 15 residues. V was pared by 6 bases and J by 3 bases, with 17 bases between. The V gene's germline CDR1 is MNHGY and CDR2 SAAAGT. In nucleotides, the CDR3 is TGTGCCAGCAGCCAAAGATTAAAGAGGGACACTGAAGCTTTCTTT. Its translation is CASSQRLKRDTEAFF.

The rearrangement joins TRBV5-1 to TRBJ2-7, with D possibly matching TRBD1 (5 bases). Trimming removed 0 bases at V and 5 bases at J, with 18 bases between. The CDR3 totals 16 residues. Germline-derived CDR1 and CDR2 are SGHRS and YFSETQ. The CDR3 is CASSLDVSGFVHEQYF. CDR3 nucleotides: TGCGCCAGCAGCTTGGACGTTTCAGGGTTCGTCCACGAGCAGTACTTC.

V usage is TRBV5-1 and J usage is TRBJ2-7, with 9 bases matching TRBD1. CDR3 size: 15 residues. Germline V gene lookup returns CDR1 SGHRS and CDR2 YFSETQ. J was trimmed by 2 bases and V by 2 bases; bases with no gene match: 5. CDR3 DNA: TGCGCCAGCAGCTTTGGACAGGGGAGAGCCTACGAGCAGTACTTC. Translating gives CASSFGQGRAYEQYF.

CDR3 DNA sequence: TGTGCCACCACGCCCGCGAATGGGAACACTGAAGCTTTCTTT. It is translated as CATTPANGNTEAFF. This chain uses TRBV18 with TRBJ1-1; D is unresolved. V was trimmed by 10 bases and J by 1 base, leaving 16 bases between them. The CDR3 runs 14 residues. Per the germline V gene, CDR1 is KGHSH and CDR2 is LQKENI.

This clone was counted a few times. This chain links TRBV6-1 with TRBJ1-2, with D tentatively TRBD1 (5 bases). V lost 0 bases and J lost 8, with 13 bases in between. Germline values: CDR1 MNHNS, CDR2 SASEGT. The CDR3 is 14 amino acids. This CDR3 is CASSEARGKGGYTF. In DNA form, the CDR3 reads TGTGCCAGCAGTGAAGCGCGGGGGAAAGGAGGCTACACCTTC.

CDR3 residues: CASSNERFGDSSYEQYF. The CDR3 DNA is TGTGCCAGCAGCAACGAGAGATTTGGTGACAGCTCCTACGAGCAGTACTTC. The chain is built from TRBV21-1 and TRBJ2-7; the table's D call, TRBD1, was not checked against the DNA. TRBV21-1 is a pseudogene segment. CDR3 length equals 17 residues.

Comment on this clone: Other DNA sequences from this sample encode an identical CDR3 as well. The chain carries TRBV3-1 (or the pseudogene TRBV3-2) and TRBJ1-6; 8 positions agree with TRBD1. With V trimmed by 4 bases and J by 6 bases, 2 bases remained unmatched. The CDR3 is made up of 14 amino acids. In germline, CDR1 is LGHDT, CDR2 YNNKEL (reference sequence). The chain's CDR3 is CASSPGQGNSPLHF. CDR3 DNA: TGTGCCAGCAGCCCAGGACAGGGTAATTCACCCCTCCACTTT.

The chain recombines TRBV5-1 with TRBJ2-7; a possible D gene is TRBD1 (6 bases). The germline V and J ends were trimmed by 2 bases and 3 bases, with 12 bases remaining between them. The length of the CDR3 is 14 residues. The germline V gene encodes CDR1 SGHRS and CDR2 YFSETQ. The CDR3 DNA follows: TGCGCCAGCAGCTTATCAGGGGATAACTACGAGCAGTACTTC. Its translation: CASSLSGDNYEQYF.

The chain uses TRBV4-2 and TRBJ1-5; 7 nucleotides line up with TRBD1. The V and J ends lost 1 base and 0 bases, in that order; junction bases with no gene match: 9. There are 18 residues in the CDR3. Germline V gives CDR1 LGHNA, CDR2 YNFKEQ. The CDR3 DNA sequence: TGTGCCAGCAGCCAAGCCGCCGGGACAGCATATAGCAATCAGCCCCAGCATTTT. This gives the protein CASSQAAGTAYSNQPQHF.

This sequence joins TRBV29-1 and TRBJ2-2, with 7 bases identical to TRBD1. This CDR3 is built from 14 residues. Germline lookup yields CDR1 SQVTM and CDR2 ANQGSEA. With V trimmed by 6 bases and J by 1 base, 5 bases remained unmatched. The CDR3 bases are TGCAGCGTCCGGGACAGCCGGAACACCGGGGAGCTGTTTTTT. Translating gives CSVRDSRNTGELFF.

The chain uses TRBV6-1 and TRBJ2-3; no reliable D call. Trimming took off 1 base at V and 8 bases at J, with 7 bases between the two ends. This CDR3 has 12 amino acids. The germline CDR1 and CDR2 sequences are MNHNS and SASEGT. The CDR3 is CASSEVAFTQYF. CDR3 coding DNA: TGTGCCAGCAGTGAAGTGGCCTTTACGCAGTATTTT.

The J gene is TRBJ2-3, the V gene TRBV9, with D tentatively TRBD2 (5 bases). From germline, CDR1 is SGDLS and CDR2 YYNGEE. Trimming cost V 4 bases and J 5 bases, with 17 bases left between them. This CDR3 spans 15 amino acids. CDR3 sequence: CASSPTPGVQDTQYF. CDR3 coding DNA: TGTGCCAGCAGCCCCACGCCCGGGGTTCAAGATACGCAGTATTTT.

The gene calls are TRBV18 and TRBJ2-2, with D possibly matching TRBD1 (6 bases). Germline-derived CDR1 and CDR2 are KGHSH and LQKENI. Between the trimmed V and J ends, which lost 5 bases and 9 bases, there was a span of 22 bases. The CDR3 is 16 residues long. The CDR3 protein is CASSEKVAGVSRELFF. The CDR3 nucleotides are TGTGCCAGCTCAGAAAAAGTCGCAGGGGTATCCCGGGAGCTGTTTTTT.

This clone has only a few counts. V usage is TRBV2 and J usage is TRBJ1-4, with D maybe TRBD1 (6 bases). V lost 11 bases and J lost 8, with 21 bases in between. Germline V gene lookup returns CDR1 SNHLY and CDR2 FYNNEI. The CDR3 length is 14 residues. CDR3: CAYKNGPRGEKLFF. CDR3 sequence (DNA): TGTGCCTACAAAAACGGACCGAGGGGGGAAAAACTGTTTTTT.

This clone was observed a single time. The chain joins TRBV5-1 to TRBJ2-7, with 8 bases matching TRBD2. The junction had 9 bases not matched to a gene; V was cut back by 0 bases and J by 7 bases. CDR1 SGHRS and CDR2 YFSETQ come from the germline V gene. The CDR3 extends over 15 amino acids. CDR3 in amino acids: CASSLDGAGGFEQYF. The CDR3 DNA follows: TGCGCCAGCAGCTTGGATGGGGCGGGAGGTTTTGAGCAGTACTTC. Looking up the rest from reference TRBV5-1 and TRBJ2-7 gives the full variable domain: KAGVTQTPRYLIKTRGQQVTLSCSPISGHRSVSWYQQTPGQGLQFLFEYFSETQRNKGNFPGRFSGRQFSNSRSEMNVSTLELGDSALYLCASSLDGAGGFEQYFGPGTRLTVT.

In its sample, this clone was seen once. The V and J genes are TRBV6-6 and TRBJ2-3, with D perhaps matching TRBD1 (5 bases). The CDR3 length is 16 residues. Trimming removed 5 bases from V and 3 bases from J, with 18 bases in between. The V gene's germline CDR1 is MNHNY and CDR2 SVGAGI (reference sequence). This CDR3 is CASSTTTGFGTDTQYF. DNA for the CDR3: TGTGCCAGCAGTACAACAACAGGATTCGGTACAGATACGCAGTATTTT.

The genes are TRBV11-3 and TRBJ2-3; D possibly corresponds to TRBD2 (5 bases). Germline values: CDR1 SGHNT, CDR2 YENEEA. The CDR3 contains 14 residues. Trimming removed 5 bases at V and 6 bases at J, with 15 bases between. The CDR3 DNA follows: TGTGCCAGCAGCCCCAGCGGAACCCTCGATACGCAGTATTTT. Protein product: CASSPSGTLDTQYF.

The chain has TRBV5-4 and TRBJ1-4, with D possibly TRBD1 on 6 matching bases. V lost 4 bases and J 10 bases, leaving 14 bases between the germline ends. Per germline, CDR1 SGHNT and CDR2 YYREEE (reference sequence). The CDR3 length is 13 residues. The CDR3 DNA sequence: TGTGCCAGCAGCCTACCGGGACAACTAAAACTGTTTTTT. It encodes CASSLPGQLKLFF.

This clone showed up just once. The sample contains more than one DNA sequence encoding this CDR3. This chain links TRBV3-1 (or the pseudogene TRBV3-2) with TRBJ2-1, with 10 bases identical to TRBD2. The germline V gene encodes CDR1 LGHDT and CDR2 YNNKEL (reference sequence). Trimming cost V 3 bases and J 7 bases; bases outside gene matches: 15. This CDR3 is built from 18 residues. The CDR3 DNA reads as TGTGCCAGCAGCCAGGATCGGGCTAGCGGGAGTTTAAGTAATGAGCAGTTCTTC. Protein product: CASSQDRASGSLSNEQFF.